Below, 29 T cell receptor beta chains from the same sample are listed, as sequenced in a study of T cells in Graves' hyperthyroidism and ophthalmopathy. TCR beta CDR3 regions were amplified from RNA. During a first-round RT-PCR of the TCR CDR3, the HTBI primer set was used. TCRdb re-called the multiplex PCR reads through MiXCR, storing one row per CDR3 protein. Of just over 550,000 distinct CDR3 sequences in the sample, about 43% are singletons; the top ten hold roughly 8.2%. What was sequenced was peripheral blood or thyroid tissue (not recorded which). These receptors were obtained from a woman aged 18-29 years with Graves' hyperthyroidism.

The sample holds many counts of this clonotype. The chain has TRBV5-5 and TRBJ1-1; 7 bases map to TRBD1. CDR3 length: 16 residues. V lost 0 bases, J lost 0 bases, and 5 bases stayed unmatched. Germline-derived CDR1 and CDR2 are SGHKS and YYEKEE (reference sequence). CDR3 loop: CASSLARTGMNTEAFF. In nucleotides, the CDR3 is TGTGCCAGCAGCTTGGCAAGGACAGGCATGAACACTGAAGCTTTCTTT.

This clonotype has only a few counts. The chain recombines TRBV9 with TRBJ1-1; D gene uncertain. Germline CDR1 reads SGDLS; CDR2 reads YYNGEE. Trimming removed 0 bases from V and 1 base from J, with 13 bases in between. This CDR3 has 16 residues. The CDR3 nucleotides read TGTGCCAGCAGCGTAGGTTATCGGGGAGAGAACACTGAAGCTTTCTTT. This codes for CASSVGYRGENTEAFF.

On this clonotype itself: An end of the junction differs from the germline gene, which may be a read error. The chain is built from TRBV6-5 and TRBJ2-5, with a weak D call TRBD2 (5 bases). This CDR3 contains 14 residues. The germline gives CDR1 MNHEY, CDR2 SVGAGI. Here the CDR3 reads CAIAGNANQKTQYF. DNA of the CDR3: TGTGCCATCGCGGGTAATGCGAACCAAAAGACCCAGTACTTC.

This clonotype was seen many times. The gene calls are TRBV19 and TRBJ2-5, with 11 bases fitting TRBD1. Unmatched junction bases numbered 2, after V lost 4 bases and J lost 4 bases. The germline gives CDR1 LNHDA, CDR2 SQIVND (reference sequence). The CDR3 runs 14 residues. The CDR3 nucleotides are TGTGCCAGTAGTACGGACAGGGGGCGAGAGACCCAGTACTTC. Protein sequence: CASSTDRGRETQYF.

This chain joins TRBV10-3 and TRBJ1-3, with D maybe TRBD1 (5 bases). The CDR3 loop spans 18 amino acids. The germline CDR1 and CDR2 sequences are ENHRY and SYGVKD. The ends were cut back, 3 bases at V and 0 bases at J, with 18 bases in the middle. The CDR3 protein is CAISDYSNTGTSGNTIYF. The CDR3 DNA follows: TGTGCCATCAGTGATTACAGCAACACCGGGACCTCTGGAAACACCATATATTTT.

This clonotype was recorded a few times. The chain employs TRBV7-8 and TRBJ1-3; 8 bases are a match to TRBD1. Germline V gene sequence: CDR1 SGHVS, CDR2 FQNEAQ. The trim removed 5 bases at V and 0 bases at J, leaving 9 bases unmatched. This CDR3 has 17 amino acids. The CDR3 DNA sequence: TGTGCCAGCAGCCTCCCCCGGACAGGGCGCTCTGGAAACACCATATATTTT. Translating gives CASSLPRTGRSGNTIYF.

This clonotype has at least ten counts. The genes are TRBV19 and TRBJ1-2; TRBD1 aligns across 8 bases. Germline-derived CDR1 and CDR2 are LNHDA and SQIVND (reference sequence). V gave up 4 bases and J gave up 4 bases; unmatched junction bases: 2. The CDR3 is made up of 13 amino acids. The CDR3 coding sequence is TGTGCCAGTAGTACAACAGGGGGCTATGGCTACACCTTC. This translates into CASSTTGGYGYTF. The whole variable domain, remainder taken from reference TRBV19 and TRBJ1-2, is DGGITQSPKYLFRKEGQNVTLSCEQNLNHDAMYWYRQDPGQGLRLIYYSQIVNDFQKGDIAEGYSVSREKKESFPLTVTSAQKNPTAFYLCASSTTGGYGYTFGSGTRLTVV.

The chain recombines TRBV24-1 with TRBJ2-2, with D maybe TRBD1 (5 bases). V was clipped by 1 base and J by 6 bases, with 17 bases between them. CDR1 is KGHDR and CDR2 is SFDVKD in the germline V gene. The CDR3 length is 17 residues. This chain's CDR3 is CATSDFGQGTRPGELFF. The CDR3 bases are TGTGCCACCAGTGATTTCGGGCAGGGTACGAGACCCGGGGAGCTGTTTTTT.

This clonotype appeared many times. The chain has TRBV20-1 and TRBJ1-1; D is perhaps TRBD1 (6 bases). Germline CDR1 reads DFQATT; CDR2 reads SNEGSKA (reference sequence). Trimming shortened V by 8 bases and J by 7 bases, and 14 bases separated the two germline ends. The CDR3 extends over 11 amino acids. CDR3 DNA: TGCAGTCGTGGGGGCGACAATGAAGCTTTCTTT. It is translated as CSRGGDNEAFF.

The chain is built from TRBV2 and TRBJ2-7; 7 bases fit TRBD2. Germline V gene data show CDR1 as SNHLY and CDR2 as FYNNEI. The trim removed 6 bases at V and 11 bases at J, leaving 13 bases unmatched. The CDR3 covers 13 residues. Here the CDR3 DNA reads TGTGCCAGCAGGTTACAGGCTAGCGGTGAGAAGTACTTC. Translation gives CASRLQASGEKYF.

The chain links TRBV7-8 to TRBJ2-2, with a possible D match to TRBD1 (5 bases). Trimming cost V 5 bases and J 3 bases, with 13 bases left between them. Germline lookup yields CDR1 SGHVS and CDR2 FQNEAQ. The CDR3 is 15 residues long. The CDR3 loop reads CASSRTRVHTGELFF. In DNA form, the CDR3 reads TGTGCCAGCAGCCGAACCAGGGTTCACACCGGGGAGCTGTTTTTT.

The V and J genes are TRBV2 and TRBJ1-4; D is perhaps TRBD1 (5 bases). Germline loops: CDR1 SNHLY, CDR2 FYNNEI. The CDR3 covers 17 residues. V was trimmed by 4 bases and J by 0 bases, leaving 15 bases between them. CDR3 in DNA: TGTGCCAGCAGTGGAGGGGAAACTCCATCAACTAATGAAAAACTGTTTTTT. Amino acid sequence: CASSGGETPSTNEKLFF.

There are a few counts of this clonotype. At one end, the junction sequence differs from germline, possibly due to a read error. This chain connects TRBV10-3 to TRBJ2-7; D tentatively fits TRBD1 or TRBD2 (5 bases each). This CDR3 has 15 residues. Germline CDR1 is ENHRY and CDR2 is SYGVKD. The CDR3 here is CASSWGTTPTYEQYF. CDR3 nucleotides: TGTGCCAGCAGTTGGGGGACCACGCCAACCTACGAGCAGTACTTC.

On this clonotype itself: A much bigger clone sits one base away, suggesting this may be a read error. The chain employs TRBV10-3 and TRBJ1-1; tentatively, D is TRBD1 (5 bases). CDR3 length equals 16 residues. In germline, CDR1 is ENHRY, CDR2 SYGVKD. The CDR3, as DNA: TGTGCCATCAGTGAGTCCAGGGAGGGCGTTGCCACTGAAGCTGTCTTT. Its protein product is CAISESREGVATEAVF.

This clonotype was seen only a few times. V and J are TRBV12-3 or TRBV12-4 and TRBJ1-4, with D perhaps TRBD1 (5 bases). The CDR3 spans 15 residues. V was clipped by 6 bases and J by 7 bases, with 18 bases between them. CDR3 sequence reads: CASSPGGSKAEKLFF. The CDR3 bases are TGTGCCAGCAGCCCGGGGGGGAGCAAGGCTGAAAAACTGTTTTTT.

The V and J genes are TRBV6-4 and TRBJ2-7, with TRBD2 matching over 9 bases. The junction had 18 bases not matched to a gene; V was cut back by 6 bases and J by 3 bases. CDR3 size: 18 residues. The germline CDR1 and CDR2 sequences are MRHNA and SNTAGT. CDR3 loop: CASRMVQPSGIPGYEQYF. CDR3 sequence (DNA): TGTGCCAGCAGGATGGTCCAGCCTAGCGGGATCCCGGGCTACGAGCAGTACTTC.

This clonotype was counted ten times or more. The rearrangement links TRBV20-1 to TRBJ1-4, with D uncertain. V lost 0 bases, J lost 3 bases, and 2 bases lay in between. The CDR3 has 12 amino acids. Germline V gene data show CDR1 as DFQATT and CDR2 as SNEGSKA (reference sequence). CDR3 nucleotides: TGCAGTGCTAGAGACCCTAATGAAAAACTGTTTTTT. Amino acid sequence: CSARDPNEKLFF.

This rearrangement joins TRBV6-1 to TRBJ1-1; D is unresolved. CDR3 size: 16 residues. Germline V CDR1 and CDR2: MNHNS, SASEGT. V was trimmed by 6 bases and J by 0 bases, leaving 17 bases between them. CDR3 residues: CASSKWAGAMNTEAFF. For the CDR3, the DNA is TGTGCCAGCAGCAAGTGGGCCGGAGCTATGAACACTGAAGCTTTCTTT.

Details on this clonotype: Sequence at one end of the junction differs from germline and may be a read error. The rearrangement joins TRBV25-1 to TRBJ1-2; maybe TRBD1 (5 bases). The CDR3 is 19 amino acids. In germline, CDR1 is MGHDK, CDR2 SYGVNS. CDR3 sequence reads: CAGSLSRLGVAIDLYGYTF. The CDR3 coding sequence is TGTGCCGGCAGTTTATCGAGGCTAGGGGTCGCGATTGACCTCTATGGCTACACCTTC.

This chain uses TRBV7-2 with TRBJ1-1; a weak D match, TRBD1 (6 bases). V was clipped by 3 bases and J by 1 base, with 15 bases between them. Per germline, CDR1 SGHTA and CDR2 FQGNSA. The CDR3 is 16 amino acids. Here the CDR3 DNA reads TGTGCCAGCAGCTTCAATCCAGGGGCGCAGAACACTGAAGCTTTCTTT. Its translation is CASSFNPGAQNTEAFF.

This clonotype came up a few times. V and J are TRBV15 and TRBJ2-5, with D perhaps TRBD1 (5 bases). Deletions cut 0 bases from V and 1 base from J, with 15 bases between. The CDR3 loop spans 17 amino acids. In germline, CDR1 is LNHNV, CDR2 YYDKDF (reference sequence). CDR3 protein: CATSRDGSDRVQETQYF. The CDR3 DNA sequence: TGTGCCACCAGCAGAGATGGATCCGACAGAGTCCAAGAGACCCAGTACTTC.

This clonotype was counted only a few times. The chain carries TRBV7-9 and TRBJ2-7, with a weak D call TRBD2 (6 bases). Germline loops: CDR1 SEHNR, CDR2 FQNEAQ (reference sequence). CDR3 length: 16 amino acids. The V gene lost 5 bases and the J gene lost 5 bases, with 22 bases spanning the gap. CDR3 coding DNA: TGTGCCAGCAGCCCCCGCGGCGCTTCTAGCGTCCACGAGCAGTACTTC. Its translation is CASSPRGASSVHEQYF.

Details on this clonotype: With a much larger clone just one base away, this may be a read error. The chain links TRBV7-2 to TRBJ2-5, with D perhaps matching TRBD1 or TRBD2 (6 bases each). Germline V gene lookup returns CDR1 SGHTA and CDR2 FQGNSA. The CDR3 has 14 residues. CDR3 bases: TGTGCCAGCAGCTCGGACGGGGGACAAGAGGCCCAGTACTTC. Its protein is CASSSDGGQEAQYF.

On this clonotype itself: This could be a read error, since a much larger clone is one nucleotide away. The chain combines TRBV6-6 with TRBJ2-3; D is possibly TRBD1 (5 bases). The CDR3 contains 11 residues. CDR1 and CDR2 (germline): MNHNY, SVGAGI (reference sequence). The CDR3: CASVATGTQYF. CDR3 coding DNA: TGTGCCAGCGTGGCAACAGGTACGCAGTATTTT.

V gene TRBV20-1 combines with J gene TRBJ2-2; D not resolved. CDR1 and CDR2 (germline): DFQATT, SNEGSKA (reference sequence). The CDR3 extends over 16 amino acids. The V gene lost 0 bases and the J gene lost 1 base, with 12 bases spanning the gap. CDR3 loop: CSARDEARMNTGELFF. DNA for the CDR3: TGCAGTGCTAGAGATGAAGCCCGAATGAACACCGGGGAGCTGTTTTTT.

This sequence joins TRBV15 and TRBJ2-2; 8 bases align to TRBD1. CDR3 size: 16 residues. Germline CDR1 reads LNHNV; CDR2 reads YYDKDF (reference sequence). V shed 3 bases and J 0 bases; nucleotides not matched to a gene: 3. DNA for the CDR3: TGTGCCACCAGCAGGTTACAGGGGGCGAACACCGGGGAGCTGTTTTTT. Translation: CATSRLQGANTGELFF.

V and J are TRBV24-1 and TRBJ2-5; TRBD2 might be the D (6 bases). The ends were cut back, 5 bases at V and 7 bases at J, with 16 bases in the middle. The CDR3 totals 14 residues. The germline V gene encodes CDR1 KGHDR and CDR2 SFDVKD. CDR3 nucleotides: TGTGCCACCAGTGCTACGGGACTTGGGGTGACCCAGTACTTC. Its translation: CATSATGLGVTQYF.

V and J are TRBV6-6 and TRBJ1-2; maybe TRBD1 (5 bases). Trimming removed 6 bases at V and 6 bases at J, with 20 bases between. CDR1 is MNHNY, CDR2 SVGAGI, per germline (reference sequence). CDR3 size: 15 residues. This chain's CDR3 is CASSPVNRGGDGYTF. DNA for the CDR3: TGTGCCAGCAGCCCCGTTAATCGGGGAGGGGATGGCTACACCTTC.

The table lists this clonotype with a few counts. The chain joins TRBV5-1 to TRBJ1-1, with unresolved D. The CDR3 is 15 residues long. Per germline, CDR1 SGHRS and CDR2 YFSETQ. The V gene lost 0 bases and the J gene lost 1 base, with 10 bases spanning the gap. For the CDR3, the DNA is TGCGCCAGCAGCTTGGTGGATGTGCGGAACACTGAAGCTTTCTTT. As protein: CASSLVDVRNTEAFF.